The rows below give T cell receptor beta chains drawn from one sample of a study of shared clonotypes between healthy human individuals. The data were produced by immunoSEQ multiplex PCR, yet TCRdb's version contains in-frame clones alone and is incomplete. Of 2 million to 2.5 million clones listed, approximately 96% were seen once; the top ten hold roughly 0.13%. The source material was naive CD4+ T cells sorted from blood. Source of these receptors: a man aged 18-30 years in good health. Both conserved end residues are part of each CDR3. A D gene is named only where the DNA matches it firmly. Size tells how often a clone was seen (once, few, many) or the class of an expanded clone, and some rows leave it out.

>TRBV28|-|TRBJ2-5|-
TGTGCCAGCAGTTTATTATGGCAGGGAACGGAGACCCAGTACTTC
CASSLLWQGTETQYF
>TRBV10-3|-|TRBJ1-1|TRBD1
TGTGCCACTTTGGATGGGACAGCTGAAGCTTTCTTT
CATLDGTAEAFF
>TRBV7-9|-|TRBJ1-1|-
TGTGCCAGCACAGTTTTACAGGGAGCCACTGAAGCTTTCTTT
CASTVLQGATEAFF
>TRBV6-5|-|TRBJ2-5|TRBD2
TGTGCCAGCAGTTTTGACGGGAGGGCCGGAGAGACCCAGTACTTC
CASSFDGRAGETQYF
>TRBV9|-|TRBJ1-1|-
TGTGCCAGCAGCGTAGATATTAGCGAAACTGAAGCTTTCTTT
CASSVDISETEAFF
>TRBV5-6|-|TRBJ2-6|-
TGTGCCAGCAGCTTAGGACCTGGGGCCAACGTCCTGACTTTC
CASSLGPGANVLTF
>TRBV7-6|-|TRBJ2-7|TRBD1
TGTGCCAGCAGCCCGGGACAGGGCTACGAGCAGTACTTC
CASSPGQGYEQYF
>TRBV30|-|TRBJ2-4|TRBD2
TGTGCCTGGAGTGTACCTTTTTTCGGGACTAGCTCCAAAAACATTCAGTACTTC
CAWSVPFFGTSSKNIQYF
>TRBV27|-|TRBJ1-4|-
TGTGCCAGCAGTTCCCTCGATGCAACTAATGAAAAACTGTTTTTT
CASSSLDATNEKLFF
>TRBV6-1|once|TRBJ1-5|-
TGTGCCAGCAGGCGGGGGGAGGCGTACAATCAGCCCCAGCATTTT
CASRRGEAYNQPQHF
>TRBV5-1|-|TRBJ2-1|-
TGCGCCAGCAGCTTGACCGGGATGGTGAATGAGCAGTTCTTC
CASSLTGMVNEQFF
>TRBV4-2|-|TRBJ2-5|-
TGTGCCAGCAGCCAAGAAGCGACAAGGGCTCAAGAGACCCAGTACTTC
CASSQEATRAQETQYF
>TRBV7-2|-|TRBJ2-7|-
TGTGCCAGCAGCTTAGTACGGGGGTCCTACGAGCAGTACTTC
CASSLVRGSYEQYF
>TRBV4-1|-|TRBJ1-4|-
TGCGCCAGCAGCTACCGGGCTACACGAGGGACTAATGAAAAACTGTTTTTT
CASSYRATRGTNEKLFF
>TRBV7-2|-|TRBJ1-1|-
TGTGCCACCAGCGGGGGACTCTCGAACACTGAAGCTTTCTTT
CATSGGLSNTEAFF
>TRBV4-1|-|TRBJ2-2|TRBD1
TGCGCCAGCAGCCGGGGACAGGGAGGCACCGGGGAGCTGTTTTTT
CASSRGQGGTGELFF
>TRBV5-4|-|TRBJ2-7|-
TGTGCCAGCACCCGACAGGGAGGAAGCTACGAGCAGTACTTC
CASTRQGGSYEQYF
>TRBV6-5|-|TRBJ1-4|-
TGTGCCAGCAGTTACGGGACAACAGGGAGTGGCGAAAAACTGTTTTTT
CASSYGTTGSGEKLFF
>TRBV9|-|TRBJ1-3|-
TGTGCCAGCAGCGTAGGGAAGGACCGCGGAAACACCATATATTTT
CASSVGKDRGNTIYF
>TRBV5-4|once|TRBJ2-3|-
TGTGCCAGCAGCTTGGGTTTGGACCTCACAGATACGCAGTATTTT
CASSLGLDLTDTQYF
>TRBV28|-|TRBJ1-4|-
TGTGCCAGCAGTACCGCCCGGGGGGTCACTAATGAAAAACTGTTTTTT
CASSTARGVTNEKLFF
>TRBV10-2|once|TRBJ2-4|TRBD2
TGCGCCAGCACTGGGGGGGACATTCAGTACTTC
CASTGGDIQYF
>TRBV27|-|TRBJ1-6|TRBD1
TGTGCCAGCAGTTTAGGGACAGGCCTGAATTCACCCCTCCACTTT
CASSLGTGLNSPLHF
>TRBV5-1|-|TRBJ2-3|TRBD2
TGCGCCAGCAGCGTATTCCTAGCGGGGGGCACCACAGATACGCAGTATTTT
CASSVFLAGGTTDTQYF
>TRBV5-4|-|TRBJ1-2|-
TGTGCCAGCAGCTTGGGACAGGCCTTTGGCTACACCTTC
CASSLGQAFGYTF
>TRBV5-4|-|TRBJ2-2|TRBD1
TGTGCCAGCAGCCGGATGGGACAGGTAACCACCGGGGAGCTGTTTTTT
CASSRMGQVTTGELFF
>TRBV19|-|TRBJ2-2|-
TGTGCCAGTAGTAGACGACCTGCACCCGGGGAGCTGTTTTTT
CASSRRPAPGELFF
>TRBV11-3|-|TRBJ2-7|-
TGTGCCAGCAGGACTGCCGTGAAAGGAGCGGAGACGTCCTACGAGCAGTACTTC
CASRTAVKGAETSYEQYF